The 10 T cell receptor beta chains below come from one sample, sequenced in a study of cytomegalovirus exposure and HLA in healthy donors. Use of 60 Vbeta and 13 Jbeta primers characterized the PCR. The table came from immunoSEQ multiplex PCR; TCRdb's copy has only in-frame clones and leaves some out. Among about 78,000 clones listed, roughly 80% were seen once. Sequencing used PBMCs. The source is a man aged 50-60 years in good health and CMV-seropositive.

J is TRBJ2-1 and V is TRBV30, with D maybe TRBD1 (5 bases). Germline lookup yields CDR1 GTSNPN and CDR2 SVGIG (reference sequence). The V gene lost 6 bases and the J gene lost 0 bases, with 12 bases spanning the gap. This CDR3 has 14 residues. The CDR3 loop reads CACDSRSSYNEQFF. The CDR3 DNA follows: TGTGCCTGTGACAGCCGGAGCTCCTACAATGAGCAGTTCTTC.

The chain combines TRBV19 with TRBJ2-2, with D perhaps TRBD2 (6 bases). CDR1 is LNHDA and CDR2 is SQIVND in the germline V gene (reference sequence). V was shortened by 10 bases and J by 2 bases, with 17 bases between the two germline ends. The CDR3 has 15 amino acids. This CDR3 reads CAINPGGANTGELFF. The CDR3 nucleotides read TGTGCCATTAACCCCGGAGGGGCTAACACCGGGGAGCTGTTTTTT. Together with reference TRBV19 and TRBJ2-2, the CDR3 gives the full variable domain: DGGITQSPKYLFRKEGQNVTLSCEQNLNHDAMYWYRQDPGQGLRLIYYSQIVNDFQKGDIAEGYSVSREKKESFPLTVTSAQKNPTAFYLCAINPGGANTGELFFGEGSRLTVL.

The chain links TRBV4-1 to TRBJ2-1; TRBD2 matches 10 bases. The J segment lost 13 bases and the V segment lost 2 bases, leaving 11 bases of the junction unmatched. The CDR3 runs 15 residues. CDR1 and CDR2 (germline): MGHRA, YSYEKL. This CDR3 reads CASSQPGLATNGQFF. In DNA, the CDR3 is TGCGCCAGCAGCCAACCGGGACTAGCGACCAACGGTCAGTTCTTC.

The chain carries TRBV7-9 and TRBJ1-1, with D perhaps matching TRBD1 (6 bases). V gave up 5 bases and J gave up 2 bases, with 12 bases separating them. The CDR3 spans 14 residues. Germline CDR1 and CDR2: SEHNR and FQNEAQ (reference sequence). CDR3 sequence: CASSTGLLNTEAFF. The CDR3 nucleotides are TGTGCCAGCAGCACAGGGCTTCTAAACACTGAAGCTTTCTTT.

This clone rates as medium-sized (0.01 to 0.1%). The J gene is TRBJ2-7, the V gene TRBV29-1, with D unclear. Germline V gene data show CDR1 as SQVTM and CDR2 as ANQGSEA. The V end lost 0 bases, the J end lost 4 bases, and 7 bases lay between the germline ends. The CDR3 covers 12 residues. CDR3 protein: CSVEDSGYEQYF. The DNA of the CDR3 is TGCAGCGTTGAAGACTCCGGGTACGAGCAGTACTTC.

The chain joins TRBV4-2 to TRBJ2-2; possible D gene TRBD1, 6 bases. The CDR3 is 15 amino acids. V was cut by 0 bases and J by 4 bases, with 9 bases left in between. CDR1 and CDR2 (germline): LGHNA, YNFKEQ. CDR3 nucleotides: TGTGCCAGCAGCCAAGATCAGGGGAGCACCGGGGAGCTGTTTTTT. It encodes CASSQDQGSTGELFF.

CDR3 amino acids: CASKSSNYGYTF. CDR3 DNA sequence: TGTGCCAGCAAGTCGAGTAACTATGGCTACACCTTC. The chain links TRBV2 to TRBJ1-2, with unresolved D. Trimming stripped 7 bases from V and 1 base from J, with 7 bases between. The CDR3 runs 12 residues. CDR1 and CDR2 from the germline V gene are SNHLY and FYNNEI.

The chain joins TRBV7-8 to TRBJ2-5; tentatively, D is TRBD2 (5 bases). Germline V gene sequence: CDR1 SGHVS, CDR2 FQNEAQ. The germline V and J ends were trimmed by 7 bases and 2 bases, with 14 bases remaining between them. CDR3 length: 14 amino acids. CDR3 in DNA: TGTGCCAGCAACCTACTAACGGGGCAAGAGACCCAGTACTTC. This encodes CASNLLTGQETQYF.

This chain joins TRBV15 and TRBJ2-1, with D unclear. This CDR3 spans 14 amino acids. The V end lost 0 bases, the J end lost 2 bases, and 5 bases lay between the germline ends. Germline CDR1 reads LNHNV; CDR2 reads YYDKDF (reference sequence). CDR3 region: CATSRDLPYNEQFF. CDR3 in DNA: TGTGCCACCAGCAGAGATCTCCCCTACAATGAGCAGTTCTTC.

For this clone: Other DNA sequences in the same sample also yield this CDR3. CDR3 sequence reads: CASSLGTGEAFF. The DNA of the CDR3 is TGTGCCAGCAGCTTAGGGACAGGTGAAGCTTTCTTT. The gene calls are TRBV5-4 and TRBJ1-1; 8 bases agree with TRBD1. J gave up 7 bases and V 2 bases, and 1 base lay outside the gene matches. Germline CDR1 reads SGHNT; CDR2 reads YYREEE (reference sequence). The CDR3 sequence is 12 residues long.